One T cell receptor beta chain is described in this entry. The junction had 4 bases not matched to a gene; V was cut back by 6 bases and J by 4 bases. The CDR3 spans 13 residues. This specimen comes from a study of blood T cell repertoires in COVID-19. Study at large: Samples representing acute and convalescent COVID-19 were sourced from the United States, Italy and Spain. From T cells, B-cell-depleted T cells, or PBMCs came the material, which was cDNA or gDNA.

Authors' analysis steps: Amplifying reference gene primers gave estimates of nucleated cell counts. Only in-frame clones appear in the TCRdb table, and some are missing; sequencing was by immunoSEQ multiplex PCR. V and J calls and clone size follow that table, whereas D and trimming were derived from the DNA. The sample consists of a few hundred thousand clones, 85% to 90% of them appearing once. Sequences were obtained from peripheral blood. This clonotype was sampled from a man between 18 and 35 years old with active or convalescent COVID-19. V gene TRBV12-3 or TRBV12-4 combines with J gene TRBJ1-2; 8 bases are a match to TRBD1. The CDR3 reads CASSRDRLYGYTF. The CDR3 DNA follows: TGTGCCAGCAGCCGGGACAGGCTCTATGGCTACACCTTC.